This T cell receptor (beta chain) came from a study of somatic mutations in cytotoxic T cells in rheumatoid arthritis. Study-wide context: Selected T-cell populations stained with V beta antibodies were isolated by flow sorting to nearly 100% purity; these included V beta1+ cells subjected to TCRB sequencing.

Method: immunoSEQ multiplex PCR; TCRdb's copy keeps in-frame clones and lacks some. The data show approximately 33,000 clones, with 70% to 85% seen just once and roughly 3.2% held by the top ten. The germline V gene encodes CDR1 MNHNS and CDR2 SASEGT. The CDR3 runs 11 residues. Trimming took 7 bases from V and 4 from J, leaving 6 bases between them. The chain employs TRBV6-1 and TRBJ2-3; D is perhaps TRBD1 (5 bases). Sequenced input: CD8+ T cells sorted from blood. The clonotype originates from a man aged 35-49 years in good health. CDR3 DNA: TGTGCCAGCATAGGGGCAGATACGCAGTATTTT. It specifies CASIGADTQYF.